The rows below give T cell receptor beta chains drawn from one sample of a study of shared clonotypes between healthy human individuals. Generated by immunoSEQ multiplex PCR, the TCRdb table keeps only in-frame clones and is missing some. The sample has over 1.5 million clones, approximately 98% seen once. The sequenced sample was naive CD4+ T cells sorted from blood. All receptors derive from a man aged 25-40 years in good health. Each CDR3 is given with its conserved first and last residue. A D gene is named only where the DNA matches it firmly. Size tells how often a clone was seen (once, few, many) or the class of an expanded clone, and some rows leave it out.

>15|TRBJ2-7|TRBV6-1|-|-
TGTGCCAGCAGGTCGGGGGCAGGGGGGTACTACGAGCAGTACTTC
CASRSGAGGYYEQYF
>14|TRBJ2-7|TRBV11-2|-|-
TGTGCCAGCAGCCCAGGGGGGGGCCTCTACGAGCAGTACTTC
CASSPGGGLYEQYF
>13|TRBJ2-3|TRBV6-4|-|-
TGTGCCAGCAGTGACGCGGGCACAGATACGCAGTATTTT
CASSDAGTDTQYF
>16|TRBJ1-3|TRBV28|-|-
TGTGCCAGCAGTCCCAACATGGCGTACTCTGGAAACACCATATATTTT
CASSPNMAYSGNTIYF
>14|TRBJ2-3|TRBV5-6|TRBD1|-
TGTGCCAGCAGCTTAGGACAGGGACTAGATACGCAGTATTTT
CASSLGQGLDTQYF
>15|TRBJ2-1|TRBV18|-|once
TGTGCCAGCTCACCCTTAGCGGATACCTACAATGAGCAGTTCTTC
CASSPLADTYNEQFF
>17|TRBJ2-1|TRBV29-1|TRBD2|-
TGCAGCGCAGCGGGACTAGCGGGAGGGGAAGGATACAATGAGCAGTTCTTC
CSAAGLAGGEGYNEQFF
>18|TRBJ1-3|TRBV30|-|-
TGTGCCTGGGATCACAGGAGGGTGTCTCAGAGCTCTGGAAACACCATATATTTT
CAWDHRRVSQSSGNTIYF
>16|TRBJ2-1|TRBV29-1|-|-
TGCAGCGTTGCTGCCGGAGGGCCAGGGTCCTACAATGAGCAGTTCTTC
CSVAAGGPGSYNEQFF
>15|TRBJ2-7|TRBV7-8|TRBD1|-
TGTGCCAGCAGCCCGGGACAGCGTTTGCCCCACGAGCAGTACTTC
CASSPGQRLPHEQYF
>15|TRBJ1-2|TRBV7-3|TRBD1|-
TGTGCCAGCAGCTCAGGGACAGGGGGCGACTATGGCTACACCTTC
CASSSGTGGDYGYTF
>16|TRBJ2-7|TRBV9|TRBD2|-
TGTGCCAGCAGCGGAGGACTAGCGGGAGTCACCTACGAGCAGTACTTC
CASSGGLAGVTYEQYF
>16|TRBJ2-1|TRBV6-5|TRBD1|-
TGTGCCAGCAGTTACTCGGGACAGGGGACCCAGTCGAAGCAGTTCTTC
CASSYSGQGTQSKQFF